This T cell receptor beta chain was identified in a study of CXCR3-negative and CXCR3-positive naive CD8 T cells. Findings and caveats of the study: TRBV-TRBJ usage matched between naive CXCR3-negative and CXCR3-positive cells but not between memory cells. Cryopreservation partially lowered CXCR3 expression, so most assays used fresh PBMCs. Comparably high diversity was seen in both naive subsets, and much lower diversity in memory CD8+ cells.

The CDR3 extends over 14 amino acids. The germline gives CDR1 MNHEY, CDR2 SVGEGT. UMI-labeled 5' RACE TRB cDNA libraries were prepared from the cells. TCRdb reprocessed the 5' RACE reads; each CDR3 protein has one entry and no DNA is given. The sample holds 20,000 to 25,000 distinct CDR3 sequences. A note on this clonotype: Its specificity is unknown.

This TCR was sampled from a human donor in good health. Some clones in this sample may be carry-over from other donors' samples. The sequencing input was memory CD8+ T cells from blood. V is TRBV6-2 or TRBV6-3 and J is TRBJ1-5. The CDR3 protein is CATERDPENQPQHF.